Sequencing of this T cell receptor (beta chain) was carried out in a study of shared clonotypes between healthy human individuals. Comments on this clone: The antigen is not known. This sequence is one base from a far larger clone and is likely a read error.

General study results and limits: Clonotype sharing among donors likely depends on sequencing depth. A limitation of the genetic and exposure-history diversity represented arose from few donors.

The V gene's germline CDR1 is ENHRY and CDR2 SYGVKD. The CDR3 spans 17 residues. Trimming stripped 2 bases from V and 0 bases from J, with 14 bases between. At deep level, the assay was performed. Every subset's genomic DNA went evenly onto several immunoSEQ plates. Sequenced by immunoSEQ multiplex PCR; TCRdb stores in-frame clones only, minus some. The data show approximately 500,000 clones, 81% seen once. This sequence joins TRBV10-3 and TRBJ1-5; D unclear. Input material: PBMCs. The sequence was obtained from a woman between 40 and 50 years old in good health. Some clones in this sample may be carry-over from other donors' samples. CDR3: CAISEHSEVCSNQPQHF. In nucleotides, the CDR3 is TGTGCCATCAGTGAGCACAGCGAAGTGTGTAGCAATCAGCCCCAGCATTTT.